This T cell receptor (beta chain) was obtained from a study of OX40 agonist ivuxolimab in advanced cancers. Study as a whole: Prior anti-PD-1, anti-PD-L1 or anti-CTLA-4 therapy was allowed; approximately 41% had some.

Method: immunoSEQ multiplex PCR; TCRdb's copy keeps in-frame clones and lacks some. This sample yields tens of thousands of clones, of which 90% are seen a single time; 4.5% to 6% belongs to the top ten. The sample here was CD4+ or CD8+ T cells sorted from blood, taken in a trial of the OX40 agonist ivuxolimab. The receptor's source is an adult with an advanced solid tumor such as melanoma, head and neck, liver or kidney cancer.

Written as DNA, the CDR3 is TGTGCCAGCAGCCCACGGCGGGGTAACGGGGAGCTGTTTTTT. It yields the protein CASSPRRGNGELFF. The chain combines TRBV9 with TRBJ2-2, with D perhaps TRBD2 (6 bases). V was cut by 4 bases and J by 7 bases, with 14 bases left in between. Per the germline V gene, CDR1 is SGDLS and CDR2 is YYNGEE. There are 14 residues in the CDR3. The full variable domain, with the rest looked up from reference TRBV9 and TRBJ2-2, is DSGVTQTPKHLITATGQRVTLRCSPRSGDLSVYWYQQSLDQGLQFLIQYYNGEERAKGNILERFSAQQFPDLHSELNLSSLELGDSALYFCASSPRRGNGELFFGEGSRLTVL.